The 10 T cell receptor beta chains reported below all come from one sample, sequenced in a study of cytomegalovirus exposure and HLA in healthy donors. The PCR was carried out with 60 Vbeta primers and 13 Jbeta primers. Clones were read by immunoSEQ multiplex PCR, and TCRdb kept only the in-frame ones, dropping some. In the table there are about 140,000 clones, roughly 80% of which are singletons. Sequenced material: PBMCs. Receptors originate from a female donor in good health and CMV-seronegative.

The V and J genes are TRBV7-6 and TRBJ2-7; 14 nucleotides line up with TRBD2. This CDR3 comprises 17 residues. With 5 bases clipped from V and 4 bases from J, the junction kept 10 bases outside the gene matches. Germline assignment: CDR1 SGHVS and CDR2 FNYEAQ. The DNA for the CDR3 is TGTGCCAGCAGCCGAAAGAACGGACTAGCGGGAGGTTACGAGCAGTACTTC. Its translation: CASSRKNGLAGGYEQYF. The entire variable domain, with the rest obtained from reference TRBV7-6 and TRBJ2-7, is as follows: GAGVSQSPRYKVTKRGQDVALRCDPISGHVSLYWYRQALGQGPEFLTYFNYEAQQDKSGLPNDRFSAERPEGSISTLTIQRTEQRDSAMYRCASSRKNGLAGGYEQYFGPGTRLTVT.

This clone has just one count. V usage is TRBV6-5 and J usage is TRBJ1-5, with D perhaps matching TRBD1 (5 bases). Looked up from germline, CDR1 is MNHEY and CDR2 is SVGAGI. The CDR3 extends over 15 amino acids. Trimming left V 0 bases short and J 6 bases short, with 12 bases between. The CDR3 nucleotides read TGTGCCAGCAGTTACTCGGCCGCGGGGGGTCAGCCCCAGCATTTT. Encoded protein: CASSYSAAGGQPQHF.

In its sample, this clone was seen a few times. The J gene is TRBJ1-1, the V gene TRBV7-9; possibly TRBD1 for D (5 bases). This CDR3 spans 13 amino acids. The germline V gene has CDR1 SEHNR and CDR2 FQNEAQ (reference sequence). V dropped 5 bases and J dropped 4 bases, with 11 bases sitting between them. CDR3 DNA sequence: TGTGCCAGCAGCGGGCAGGGAAGCACTGAAGCTTTCTTT. Translated, it gives CASSGQGSTEAFF.

The genes are TRBV6-1 and TRBJ1-2; D gene uncertain. From germline, CDR1 is MNHNS and CDR2 SASEGT. The CDR3 length is 13 residues. V was pared by 0 bases and J by 6 bases, with 8 bases between. The CDR3 reads CASSEARQDGYTF. The CDR3 coding sequence is TGTGCCAGCAGTGAAGCGCGTCAGGATGGCTACACCTTC.

The chain couples TRBV7-8 to TRBJ1-5; 10 bases are shared with TRBD1. Looked up from germline, CDR1 is SGHVS and CDR2 is FQNEAQ. V gave up 5 bases and J gave up 7 bases; unmatched junction bases: 5. This CDR3 spans 14 amino acids. The DNA of the CDR3 is TGTGCCAGCAGCCGGGACAGGGGTGACCAGCCCCAGCATTTT. Encoded protein: CASSRDRGDQPQHF.

The genes are TRBV25-1 and TRBJ1-5; tentative D call: TRBD1 (6 bases). V was trimmed by 4 bases and J by 4 bases, leaving 8 bases between them. The CDR3 is made up of 13 amino acids. The germline V gene encodes CDR1 MGHDK and CDR2 SYGVNS. CDR3 region: CASSGTANQPQHF. The CDR3 DNA reads as TGTGCCAGCAGTGGGACAGCTAATCAGCCCCAGCATTTT.

The V call is TRBV4-2, the J call TRBJ2-7, with TRBD1 matching 11 bases. The germline V gene encodes CDR1 LGHNA and CDR2 YNFKEQ. The CDR3 sequence is 17 residues long. V gave up 3 bases and J gave up 3 bases; unmatched junction bases: 10. CDR3 DNA: TGTGCCAGCAGCCAGGGGGTCGGGACAGGGGGTCTCTACGAGCAGTACTTC. It yields the protein CASSQGVGTGGLYEQYF.

This chain links TRBV7-9 with TRBJ2-7, with 8 bases lining up with TRBD1. The CDR3 spans 14 residues. Germline V gives CDR1 SEHNR, CDR2 FQNEAQ (reference sequence). V was pared by 3 bases and J by 4 bases, with 5 bases of the junction left unmatched. The CDR3 DNA follows: TGTGCCAGCAGCTTGGGGACAGGTCGGTACGAGCAGTACTTC. This codes for CASSLGTGRYEQYF.

The chain joins TRBV19 to TRBJ1-5; D not certain. This CDR3 has 14 residues. The germline V and J ends were trimmed by 8 bases and 1 base, with 12 bases remaining between them. Germline V gene sequence: CDR1 LNHDA, CDR2 SQIVND (reference sequence). The CDR3 nucleotides are TGTGCCAGTGAGTTTGGGAGAAGCAATCAGCCCCAGCATTTT. This sequence encodes CASEFGRSNQPQHF.

This chain joins TRBV7-2 and TRBJ2-7; no firm D call. CDR1 SGHTA and CDR2 FQGNSA come from the germline V gene. The germline V and J ends were trimmed by 2 bases and 0 bases, with 11 bases remaining between them. The CDR3 has 15 amino acids. In nucleotides, the CDR3 is TGTGCCAGCAGCTTAAGTGGAGTAGACTCCTACGAGCAGTACTTC. This codes for CASSLSGVDSYEQYF.